This TCR beta chain was observed in a study of blood T cell repertoires in COVID-19. Whole-study context: Italy, Spain and the United States were the sources of the convalescent and acute COVID-19 samples. PBMCs, B-cell-depleted T cells, or T cells provided the cDNA or gDNA that made up the material.

Original analysis: Nucleated cell counts were estimated from reference gene primer amplification. Generated by immunoSEQ multiplex PCR, the TCRdb table keeps only in-frame clones and is missing some. V, J and clone size are taken as reported in that table, and D and trimming were inferred from the DNA itself. The data show fewer than 250,000 clones, 88% seen once. The CDR3 length is 12 residues. Germline V gene sequence: CDR1 MDHEN, CDR2 SYDVKM. The V and J ends lost 6 bases and 11 bases respectively, with 13 bases between them. The chain has TRBV28 and TRBJ1-4; D is unresolved. The clonotype originates from a man between 65 and 85 years old with acute or convalescent COVID-19. Sequencing was carried out using peripheral blood. CDR3 sequence (DNA): TGTGCCAGCAGCCTGTTGGAGCAGAAACTGTTTTTT. This gives the protein CASSLLEQKLFF. Full variable domain (missing parts from reference TRBV28 and TRBJ1-4): DVKVTQSSRYLVKRTGEKVFLECVQDMDHENMFWYRQDPGLGLRLIYFSYDVKMKEKGDIPEGYSVSREKKERFSLILESASTNQTSMYLCASSLLEQKLFFGSGTQLSVL.